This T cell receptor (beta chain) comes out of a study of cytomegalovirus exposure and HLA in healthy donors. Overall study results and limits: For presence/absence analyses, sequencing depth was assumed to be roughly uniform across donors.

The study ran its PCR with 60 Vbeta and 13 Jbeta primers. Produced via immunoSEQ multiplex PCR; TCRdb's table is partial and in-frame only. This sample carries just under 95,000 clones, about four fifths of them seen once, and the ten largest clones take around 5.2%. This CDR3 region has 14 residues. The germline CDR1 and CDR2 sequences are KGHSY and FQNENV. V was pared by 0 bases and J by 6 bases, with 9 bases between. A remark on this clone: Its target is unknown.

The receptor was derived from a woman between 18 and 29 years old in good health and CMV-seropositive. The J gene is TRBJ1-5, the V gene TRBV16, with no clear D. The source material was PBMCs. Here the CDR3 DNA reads TGTGCCAGCAGCCAATCGATTCGCGGTCAGCCCCAGCATTTT. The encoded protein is CASSQSIRGQPQHF.